These 21 T cell receptor beta chains share one sample of origin, sequenced in a study of blood T cell repertoires in COVID-19. Sequenced by immunoSEQ multiplex PCR; TCRdb stores in-frame clones only, minus some. In the table there are about 68,000 clones, 85% of which are singletons. Source material: peripheral blood. These receptors all stem from a man between 50 and 59 years old with acute or convalescent COVID-19.

This chain links TRBV7-8 with TRBJ1-6; 7 bases line up with TRBD1. This CDR3 comprises 16 residues. V lost 6 bases and J lost 2; bases outside the gene matches: 7. Germline V lookup: CDR1 SGHVS, CDR2 FQNEAQ. CDR3 nucleotide sequence: TGTGCCAGCAGAAGACAGGGAGGCGCCTATAATTCACCCCTCCACTTT. The encoded protein is CASRRQGGAYNSPLHF. The full variable domain, completed using reference TRBV7-8 and TRBJ1-6, is GAGVSQSPRYKVAKRGQDVALRCDPISGHVSLFWYQQALGQGPEFLTYFQNEAQLDKSGLPSDRFFAERPEGSVSTLKIQRTQQEDSAVYLCASRRQGGAYNSPLHFGNGTRLTVT.

The rearrangement links TRBV2 to TRBJ1-6; the D is unclear. The V end lost 6 bases, the J end lost 9 bases, and 12 bases lay between the germline ends. Germline V gene sequence: CDR1 SNHLY, CDR2 FYNNEI. CDR3 length equals 13 residues. CDR3 DNA sequence: TGTGCCAGCAGGTCTCGGGAATTTTCACCCCTCCACTTT. Protein product: CASRSREFSPLHF. Full variable domain (remainder filled in from reference TRBV2 and TRBJ1-6): EPEVTQTPSHQVTQMGQEVILRCVPISNHLYFYWYRQILGQKVEFLVSFYNNEISEKSEIFDDQFSVERPDGSNFTLKIRSTKLEDSAMYFCASRSREFSPLHFGNGTRLTVT.

This clone was seen only a few times. The gene calls are TRBV6-5 and TRBJ1-5, with 9 bases lining up with TRBD1. Germline V CDR1 and CDR2: MNHEY, SVGAGI. V lost 6 bases, J lost 6 bases, and 9 bases stayed unmatched. The CDR3 runs 15 residues. The CDR3 loop reads CASSQQGAPGQPQHF. Written as DNA, the CDR3 is TGTGCCAGCAGCCAACAGGGGGCGCCCGGTCAGCCCCAGCATTTT.

This clone was observed once. V is TRBV5-4 and J is TRBJ2-1; 12 bases agree with TRBD2. Germline V CDR1 and CDR2: SGHNT, YYREEE (reference sequence). This CDR3 is built from 15 residues. Trimming removed 0 bases from V and 12 bases from J; junction bases left unmatched: 7. The CDR3 sequence is CASSLAGLAGMGQFF. The CDR3 DNA is TGTGCCAGCAGCTTGGCCGGACTAGCGGGAATGGGGCAGTTCTTC.

The chain recombines TRBV6-5 with TRBJ2-5; the D gene is possibly TRBD2 (6 bases). The V end was cut by 10 bases, the J end by 0 bases, with 15 bases between. The CDR3 is 14 residues long. Germline-derived CDR1 and CDR2 are MNHEY and SVGAGI. The CDR3, as DNA: TGTGCCATCCCGAGGGAGGTTTACCAAGAGACCCAGTACTTC. Protein product: CAIPREVYQETQYF.

This clone was detected only a few times. This sequence joins TRBV19 and TRBJ1-2; D gene unclear. The CDR3 is 12 amino acids. Deletions cut 8 bases from V and 7 bases from J, with 14 bases between. The V gene's germline CDR1 is LNHDA and CDR2 SQIVND (reference sequence). CDR3 DNA sequence: TGTGCCAGTCGTCGGCCTAGCGGTGGCTACACCTTC. This encodes CASRRPSGGYTF.

The V call is TRBV5-1, the J call TRBJ2-3, with D perhaps TRBD1 (6 bases). Germline values: CDR1 SGHRS, CDR2 YFSETQ. The CDR3 has 15 amino acids. Trimming left V 4 bases short and J 2 bases short, with 14 bases between. CDR3 sequence: CASSLDRSYTDTQYF. The CDR3 DNA sequence: TGCGCCAGCAGCCTCGACAGGAGTTACACAGATACGCAGTATTTT.

This chain connects TRBV3-1 (or the pseudogene TRBV3-2) to TRBJ1-2, with 7 bases aligning to TRBD1. With V trimmed by 0 bases and J by 6 bases, 10 bases remained unmatched. The CDR3 covers 16 residues. Germline values: CDR1 LGHDT, CDR2 YNNKEL (reference sequence). The CDR3 here is CASSQEALQGVNGYTF. The DNA of the CDR3 is TGTGCCAGCAGCCAAGAGGCCCTCCAGGGGGTAAATGGCTACACCTTC.

This chain connects TRBV30 to TRBJ2-3; D possibly corresponds to TRBD2 (6 bases). Germline values: CDR1 GTSNPN, CDR2 SVGIG (reference sequence). V gave up 0 bases and J gave up 2 bases, with 12 bases separating them. This CDR3 has 15 amino acids. CDR3 residues: CAWSVGGDFTDTQYF. Written as DNA, the CDR3 is TGTGCCTGGAGTGTAGGCGGGGACTTCACAGATACGCAGTATTTT.

The chain joins TRBV3-1 (or the pseudogene TRBV3-2) to TRBJ2-4; TRBD2 matches 10 bases. J gave up 4 bases and V 3 bases, and 9 bases lay outside the gene matches. CDR3 size: 17 residues. Germline CDR1 LGHDT, CDR2 YNNKEL (reference sequence). CDR3 sequence (DNA): TGTGCCAGCAGCCACCCGGCAGCGGGGGGGGTTAAAAACATTCAGTACTTC. Its protein product is CASSHPAAGGVKNIQYF.

J is TRBJ2-2 and V is TRBV6-5; 9 nucleotides line up with TRBD1. CDR3 size: 14 residues. Germline V gene sequence: CDR1 MNHEY, CDR2 SVGAGI. Trimming took 6 bases from V and 9 from J; bases not matched to a gene: 8. DNA of the CDR3: TGTGCCAGCAGCCGGGGACAGGGTACCAGGGAGCTGTTTTTT. It encodes CASSRGQGTRELFF.

The gene calls are TRBV6-4 and TRBJ2-1; a weak D match, TRBD2 (6 bases). V gave up 0 bases and J gave up 6 bases, with 9 bases separating them. Looked up from germline, CDR1 is MRHNA and CDR2 is SNTAGT. CDR3 length: 14 residues. Here the CDR3 DNA reads TGTGCCAGCAGTGACTCCCGACTAGTCAATGAGCAGTTCTTC. Translation: CASSDSRLVNEQFF.

The V call is TRBV5-1, the J call TRBJ2-1, with 8 bases aligning to TRBD2. The CDR3 length is 14 residues. V shed 2 bases, J shed 5 bases, and the junction held 3 bases outside the gene matches. Germline assignment: CDR1 SGHRS and CDR2 YFSETQ. The CDR3 DNA sequence: TGCGCCAGCAGCTTACTAGCGGCTAACAATGAGCAGTTCTTC. This gives the protein CASSLLAANNEQFF.

This chain joins TRBV6-4 and TRBJ2-7, with 12 bases lining up with TRBD1. Germline V lookup: CDR1 MRHNA, CDR2 SNTAGT. V gave up 0 bases and J gave up 4 bases; unmatched junction bases: 4. The CDR3 totals 16 residues. The CDR3 region has the DNA TGTGCCAGCAGTGACTCAGGGACAGGGGGCGGGTACGAGCAGTACGTC. It yields the protein CASSDSGTGGGYEQYV.

The CDR3 nucleotides are TGCAGCGTTATGGAAGGGGGCGCGCACTATGGCTACACCTTC. It encodes CSVMEGGAHYGYTF. The chain recombines TRBV29-1 with TRBJ1-2; 7 nucleotides agree with TRBD1. J was trimmed by 3 bases and V by 5 bases; bases with no gene match: 9. CDR1 SQVTM and CDR2 ANQGSEA come from the germline V gene. The CDR3 runs 14 residues.

This sequence joins TRBV3-1 (or the pseudogene TRBV3-2) and TRBJ2-3, with D unclear. With 1 base removed from V and 4 bases from J, the gap between germline ends came to 6 bases. The CDR3 is 13 amino acids. CDR1 LGHDT and CDR2 YNNKEL come from the germline V gene (reference sequence). The CDR3 nucleotides read TGTGCCAGCAGCCAAGTGGCCTCAGATACGCAGTATTTT. It translates to CASSQVASDTQYF.

At least ten counts were recorded for this clone. The rearrangement joins TRBV12-3 or TRBV12-4 to TRBJ2-7; a weak D match, TRBD2 (7 bases). Deletions cut 5 bases from V and 3 bases from J, with 11 bases between. The CDR3 sequence is 13 residues long. The CDR3 loop is CASSRGGRYEQYV. The CDR3 DNA follows: TGTGCCAGCAGTAGGGGGGGCCGCTACGAGCAGTACGTC.

In this sample, this clone is medium-sized. The chain has TRBV19 and TRBJ1-4, with 8 bases that match TRBD1. CDR3 length equals 18 residues. V trimming: 4 bases; J trimming: 2 bases; junction bases outside the gene matches: 12. Germline CDR1 reads LNHDA; CDR2 reads SQIVND (reference sequence). This CDR3 reads CASSTLTGVKWTNEKLFF. In nucleotides, the CDR3 is TGTGCCAGTAGTACCTTGACAGGGGTAAAGTGGACTAATGAAAAACTGTTTTTT.

This clone has a single count. CDR3 in amino acids: CASSPGREMNTEAFF. Written as DNA, the CDR3 is TGTGCCAGCAGCCCTGGGCGGGAAATGAACACTGAAGCTTTCTTT. The J gene is TRBJ1-1, the V gene TRBV7-6; D gene uncertain. The CDR3 is 15 residues long. The germline gives CDR1 SGHVS, CDR2 FNYEAQ. Trimming took off 5 bases at V and 0 bases at J, with 13 bases between the two ends.

The chain links TRBV4-2 to TRBJ2-1; 9 bases are a match to TRBD2. The V gene end was trimmed by 3 bases and the J gene end by 3 bases; junction bases not matched to a gene: 6. Germline CDR1 LGHNA, CDR2 YNFKEQ. The CDR3 totals 16 residues. The CDR3 here is CASSQEGTSNYNEQFF. The CDR3, as DNA: TGTGCCAGCAGCCAGGAGGGGACTAGCAACTACAATGAGCAGTTCTTC.

The chain is built from TRBV6-6 and TRBJ2-7; D gene uncertain. V was cut by 4 bases and J by 2 bases, with 15 bases left in between. CDR3 length equals 15 residues. Germline lookup yields CDR1 MNHNY and CDR2 SVGAGI (reference sequence). This CDR3 is CASSSALAVAYEQYV. CDR3 DNA: TGTGCCAGCAGTTCAGCTCTTGCGGTGGCCTACGAGCAGTACGTC.